This T cell receptor (beta chain) appears in the sequencing data of a study of blood T cell repertoires in COVID-19. This CDR3 spans 16 amino acids. Per germline, CDR1 SGHRS and CDR2 YFSETQ. The V segment lost 0 bases and the J segment 0 bases; nucleotides outside the gene matches: 4. Sequencing was performed with immunoSEQ multiplex PCR; in TCRdb, only in-frame clones are kept and a portion is missing. The table includes fewer than 350,000 clones, around four fifths detected once. This clonotype originated in a woman aged 50 to 65 with active or convalescent COVID-19. V is TRBV5-1 and J is TRBJ2-7, with 9 nucleotides matching TRBD2. Sequencing was performed on peripheral blood. The CDR3 nucleotides are TGCGCCAGCAGCTTGGAGTTTAGCGGGGGCTCCTACGAGCAGTACTTC. It codes for CASSLEFSGGSYEQYF.